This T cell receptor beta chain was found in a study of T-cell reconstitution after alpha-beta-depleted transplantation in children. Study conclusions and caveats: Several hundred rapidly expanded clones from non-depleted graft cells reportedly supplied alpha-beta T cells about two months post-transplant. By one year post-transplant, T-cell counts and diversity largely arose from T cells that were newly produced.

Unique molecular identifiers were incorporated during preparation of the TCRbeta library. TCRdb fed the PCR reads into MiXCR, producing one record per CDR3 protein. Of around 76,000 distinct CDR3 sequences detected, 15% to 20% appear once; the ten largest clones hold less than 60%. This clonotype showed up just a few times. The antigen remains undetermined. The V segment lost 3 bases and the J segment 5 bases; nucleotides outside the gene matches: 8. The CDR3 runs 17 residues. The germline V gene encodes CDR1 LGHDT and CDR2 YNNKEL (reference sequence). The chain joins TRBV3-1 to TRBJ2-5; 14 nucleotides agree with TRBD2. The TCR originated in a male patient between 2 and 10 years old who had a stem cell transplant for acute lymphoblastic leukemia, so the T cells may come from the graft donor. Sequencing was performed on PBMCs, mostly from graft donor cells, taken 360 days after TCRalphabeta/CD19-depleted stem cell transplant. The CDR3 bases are TGTGCCAGCAGCCATCCTATTCGGACTAGCGGGAGGGAGACCCAGTACTTC. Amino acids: CASSHPIRTSGRETQYF.